This T cell receptor (beta chain) was observed in a study of metastatic and nonmetastatic thyroid tumors. Study-wide background: Patients with malignant and benign thyroid disease provided blood and tumor or nodule tissue, whose repertoires were compared. Study-wide findings and caveats: Across blood and tumor, TCR beta diversity in malignant thyroid tumors was reportedly significantly higher than in benign nodules.

A note on this clone: As yet, its antigen is unknown.

Ahead of thyroid surgery, no patient had received treatment of any kind. The CDR3 loop spans 15 amino acids. Trimming took 0 bases from V and 8 from J; bases not matched to a gene: 7. Germline V gives CDR1 SGDLS, CDR2 YYNGEE. The authors' processing: Differences in CDR3 between clinicopathological groups were drawn on to build a classifier intended to discriminate distant-metastatic papillary thyroid cancer patients. MiXCR re-clonotyped the PCR reads for TCRdb. TCRdb, rather than the study authors, made the V and J calls. The table includes around 5,400 clones, about 35% detected once. The sample consisted of adjacent normal tissue. This sequence originates from a female donor with papillary thyroid cancer or a benign thyroid nodule (not recorded which). Some clones in this sample may be carry-over from other donors' samples. The genes are TRBV9 and TRBJ2-7; 11 bases fit TRBD2. CDR3 coding DNA: TGTGCCAGCAGCGTAGGTGATAGCGGGAGGGCCAAGCAGTACTTC. Translated: CASSVGDSGRAKQYF.